Each of the 27 T cell receptor beta chains below was sequenced from the same sample in a study of glioma-infiltrating T cells. Amplification of TCR alpha and beta CDR3 regions from RNA used iRepertoire nested multiplex PCR. A single record per CDR3 protein comes from TCRdb applying MiXCR to the multiplex PCR reads. The sample has 100,000 to 150,000 distinct CDR3 sequences, approximately 26% seen once. Specimen: glioma tissue, nonneoplastic brain tissue, or PBMCs (not recorded which). The origin of the receptors is a human donor with low-grade glioma or glioblastoma, undergoing nonglioma brain surgery, or in good health (not recorded which).

This clonotype was recorded a few times. The chain uses TRBV6-1 and TRBJ1-1; 8 nucleotides line up with TRBD1. The CDR3 extends over 16 amino acids. The germline gives CDR1 MNHNS, CDR2 SASEGT. J lost 4 bases, V lost 6 bases, and 13 bases had no gene match. In DNA form, the CDR3 reads TGTGCCAGCAGATCCGGCAGGGGGCTAGGGAGCACTGAAGCTTTCTTT. Its translation: CASRSGRGLGSTEAFF.

This clonotype occurred many times. The chain uses TRBV7-2 and TRBJ2-3; no clear D gene. The V end was cut by 5 bases, the J end by 0 bases, with 9 bases between. CDR1 SGHTA and CDR2 FQGNSA come from the germline V gene. This CDR3 is built from 14 residues. CDR3 sequence reads: CASSRGYSTDTQYF. In DNA, the CDR3 is TGTGCCAGCAGCCGAGGTTACAGCACAGATACGCAGTATTTT.

About this clonotype itself: Since a much larger clone is just one base distant, this may be a read error. The chain uses TRBV6-1 and TRBJ2-3, with D possibly TRBD2 on 6 matching bases. The germline gives CDR1 MNHNS, CDR2 SASEGT. This CDR3 is built from 16 residues. Deletions cut 3 bases from V and 6 bases from J, with 19 bases between. As DNA, the CDR3 is TGTGCCAGCAGTGATGCAGTAGCGGTCTGGGTGGATACGCAGTATTTT. It translates to CASSDAVAVWVDTQYF.

This clonotype came up a few times. The V call is TRBV2, the J call TRBJ1-5; D uncertain. V gave up 7 bases and J gave up 3 bases, with 10 bases separating them. The germline V gene has CDR1 SNHLY and CDR2 FYNNEI. This CDR3 contains 13 residues. CDR3 nucleotides: TGTGCCAGCAATGGTCAGAACAATCAGCCCCAGCATTTT. Translating gives CASNGQNNQPQHF.

The CDR3 region is CASSQAEASNNEQFF. CDR3 in DNA: TGTGCCAGCAGCCAAGCAGAAGCTTCCAACAATGAGCAGTTCTTC. The rearrangement joins TRBV4-2 to TRBJ2-1; D is unresolved. With 1 base removed from V and 5 bases from J, the gap between germline ends came to 12 bases. Germline V lookup: CDR1 LGHNA, CDR2 YNFKEQ. This CDR3 comprises 15 residues.

Worth noting for this clonotype: The DNA is omitted, as the CDR3 cannot be located on it reliably, and the CDR3 follows TCRdb's listing. The chain employs TRBV25-1 and TRBJ1-2; the table's D call, TRBD1, has no DNA check behind it. Germline CDR1 reads MGHDK; CDR2 reads SYGVNS. The CDR3 spans 13 amino acids, including both terminal residues. The CDR3 sequence: CASSTSGVYGYTF.

The chain links TRBV27 to TRBJ2-6; 10 nucleotides align to TRBD1. This CDR3 contains 19 residues. With 6 bases clipped from V and 0 bases from J, the junction kept 11 bases outside the gene matches. Germline-derived CDR1 and CDR2 are MNHEY and SMNVEV (reference sequence). This chain's CDR3 is CASRREGTGASSGANVLTF. CDR3 nucleotide sequence: TGTGCCAGCAGGAGAGAGGGGACAGGGGCTTCCTCTGGGGCCAACGTCCTGACTTTC. Based on the CDR3 plus reference TRBV27 and TRBJ2-6, the full variable domain is EAQVTQNPRYLITVTGKKLTVTCSQNMNHEYMSWYRQDPGLGLRQIYYSMNVEVTDKGDVPEGYKVSRKEKRNFPLILESPSPNQTSLYFCASRREGTGASSGANVLTFGAGSRLTVL.

With regard to this clonotype: Being one base from a much bigger clone, this may be a read error. The conserved phenylalanine or tryptophan normally closing the CDR3 is absent here, so this likely arose from a read error. V and J are TRBV27 and TRBJ1-5; tentative D call: TRBD1 (6 bases). Trimming removed 6 bases from V and 0 bases from J, with 9 bases in between. The CDR3 has 14 amino acids. Germline CDR1 is MNHEY and CDR2 is SMNVEV (reference sequence). CDR3 protein: CASSLRGSNQPQHL. DNA of the CDR3: TGTGCCAGCAGCCTCAGGGGTAGCAATCAGCCCCAGCATCTT.

Regarding this clonotype: Being one base from a much bigger clone, this may be a read error. The J gene is TRBJ1-4, the V gene TRBV20-1; 10 bases match TRBD1. Germline CDR1 and CDR2: DFQATT and SNEGSKA (reference sequence). The CDR3 is made up of 13 amino acids. V dropped 7 bases and J dropped 8; count of bases not matched to a gene: 7. The CDR3: CSVSPGQGEKLFF. CDR3 sequence (DNA): TGCAGTGTTAGTCCGGGACAGGGGGAAAAACTGTTTTTT.

This rearrangement joins TRBV24-1 to TRBJ1-1, with a possible D match to TRBD1 (5 bases). Germline V gene data show CDR1 as KGHDR and CDR2 as SFDVKD. The CDR3 is 15 amino acids. Between the trimmed V and J ends, which lost 3 bases and 5 bases, there was a span of 15 bases. CDR3 bases: TGTGCCACCAGTGATACAGGACGGGCGGAGACTGAAGCTTTCTTT. Its translation is CATSDTGRAETEAFF.

This clonotype has ten or more counts. The chain carries TRBV20-1 and TRBJ2-5; D gene uncertain. This CDR3 is built from 10 residues. Trimming cost V 6 bases and J 4 bases, with 6 bases left between them. CDR1 and CDR2 from the germline V gene are DFQATT and SNEGSKA (reference sequence). The CDR3 loop reads CSAVGETQYF. The CDR3 DNA is TGCAGTGCAGTAGGAGAGACCCAGTACTTC.

The rearrangement links TRBV3-1 to TRBJ2-3; D is undetermined. V lost 8 bases and J lost 1, with 10 bases in between. This CDR3 spans 13 amino acids. Germline V gene sequence: CDR1 LGHDT, CDR2 YNNKEL (reference sequence). CDR3 region: CASLGSGTDTQYF. The DNA of the CDR3 is TGTGCCAGCCTGGGATCTGGCACAGATACGCAGTATTTT.

This clonotype was seen a few times. The rearrangement links TRBV4-1 to TRBJ1-1; D is possibly TRBD1 (5 bases). V dropped 0 bases and J dropped 1 base, with 6 bases sitting between them. Per the germline V gene, CDR1 is MGHRA and CDR2 is YSYEKL. There are 14 residues in the CDR3. CDR3 DNA: TGCGCCAGCAGCCAAGAGGGGGGGAACACTGAAGCTTTCTTT. Protein: CASSQEGGNTEAFF.

On this clonotype itself: Since the CDR3 does not end with the conserved phenylalanine or tryptophan, this likely comes from a read error. The limits of the CDR3 on the DNA are not certain, so only TCRdb's listed CDR3 is given. The gene calls are TRBV6-5 and TRBJ1-2. Including both end residues, the CDR3 is 12 amino acids long. Germline V CDR1 and CDR2: MNHEY, SVGAGI. The CDR3 sequence: CASSYSGGDGYI.

About this clonotype itself: This could be a read error, since a much larger clone is one nucleotide away. Since the CDR3 does not end with the conserved phenylalanine or tryptophan, this likely comes from a read error. V usage is TRBV18 and J usage is TRBJ2-1; 9 bases match TRBD2. With 3 bases clipped from V and 7 bases from J, the junction kept 7 bases outside the gene matches. Germline assignment: CDR1 KGHSH and CDR2 LQKENI. CDR3 length: 15 residues. In DNA, the CDR3 is TGTGCCAGCTCACCGCCGCGGGGGGGCCTAAATGAGCAGTTCCTC. This translates into CASSPPRGGLNEQFL.

This clonotype was detected only a few times. J is TRBJ1-3 and V is TRBV6-1, with 7 bases that match TRBD1. This CDR3 is 15 amino acids long. Trimming cost V 6 bases and J 0 bases; bases outside gene matches: 5. CDR1 is MNHNS, CDR2 SASEGT, per germline. The CDR3 loop reads CASSYDRASGNTIYF. DNA for the CDR3: TGTGCCAGCAGCTACGACAGGGCCTCTGGAAACACCATATATTTT.

This clonotype was recorded a few times. This chain links TRBV7-9 with TRBJ2-2, with a weak D call TRBD1 (5 bases). The length of the CDR3 is 17 residues. V gave up 4 bases and J gave up 6 bases, with 21 bases separating them. Germline CDR1 reads SEHNR; CDR2 reads FQNEAQ (reference sequence). CDR3 DNA: TGTGCCAGCAGCTATATGGCCGATCCAGGGATATCCGGGGAGCTGTTTTTT. It is translated as CASSYMADPGISGELFF.

The table lists this clonotype with a few counts. The V call is TRBV19, the J call TRBJ2-5; no clear D gene. Trimming stripped 5 bases from V and 5 bases from J, with 12 bases between. Germline V lookup: CDR1 LNHDA, CDR2 SQIVND (reference sequence). The CDR3 consists of 13 residues. CDR3 sequence reads: CASSPRLGETQYF. The CDR3 nucleotides are TGTGCCAGTAGTCCGCGCCTTGGGGAGACCCAGTACTTC.

This clonotype has just a few counts. J is TRBJ2-5 and V is TRBV19; no clear D. This CDR3 is built from 8 residues. V was clipped by 11 bases and J by 10 bases, with 8 bases between them. Germline V CDR1 and CDR2: LNHDA, SQIVND (reference sequence). CDR3 nucleotides: TGTGCCCGCGTGGTCCAGTACTTC. This translates into CARVVQYF. The whole variable domain, filled in from reference TRBV19 and TRBJ2-5, reads DGGITQSPKYLFRKEGQNVTLSCEQNLNHDAMYWYRQDPGQGLRLIYYSQIVNDFQKGDIAEGYSVSREKKESFPLTVTSAQKNPTAFYLCARVVQYFGPGTRLLVL.

Comment on this clonotype: A much larger clone is a single base away; this may be a read error. This chain connects TRBV20-1 to TRBJ2-3, with 9 positions matching TRBD2. The V segment lost 3 bases and the J segment 4 bases; nucleotides outside the gene matches: 11. This CDR3 comprises 16 residues. Germline assignment: CDR1 DFQATT and CDR2 SNEGSKA (reference sequence). CDR3 DNA: TGCAGTGCTAGGGTCCCTAGTAGCGGGGGCCCAGATACGCAGTATTTT. Its translation: CSARVPSSGGPDTQYF.

This clonotype was counted between two and nine times. The CDR3 DNA sequence: TGTGCCACCGAGGACGGCCGTGACAATGAGCAGTTCTTC. Translating it yields CATEDGRDNEQFF. This rearrangement joins TRBV2 to TRBJ2-1; D is uncertain. Per germline, CDR1 SNHLY and CDR2 FYNNEI. CDR3 size: 13 residues. V gave up 10 bases and J gave up 5 bases, with 15 bases separating them.

This clonotype occurred many times. V and J are TRBV20-1 and TRBJ2-5; D may be TRBD1 (6 bases). Germline loops: CDR1 DFQATT, CDR2 SNEGSKA (reference sequence). This CDR3 contains 15 residues. CDR3 bases: TGCAGCTCCCAAACGGACAGCTTCGAAAGAGAGACCCAGTACTTC. Its protein product is CSSQTDSFERETQYF.

The V and J genes are TRBV6-4 and TRBJ2-3; D possibly corresponds to TRBD2 (6 bases). Deletions cut 0 bases from V and 6 bases from J, with 13 bases between. This CDR3 comprises 15 residues. Per the germline V gene, CDR1 is MRHNA and CDR2 is SNTAGT. The CDR3 DNA reads TGTGCCAGCAGTGACTCCGGTCTAGCGACGGATACGCAGTATTTT. Amino acid sequence: CASSDSGLATDTQYF.

The V and J genes are TRBV6-1 and TRBJ1-1; a weak D match, TRBD1 (5 bases). The germline V gene has CDR1 MNHNS and CDR2 SASEGT. Trimming shortened V by 5 bases and J by 3 bases, and 13 bases separated the two germline ends. The CDR3 totals 14 residues. The CDR3 DNA sequence: TGTGCCAGCAGTCGGGAGGGGACCTACACTGAAGCTTTCTTT. Translation gives CASSREGTYTEAFF.

The chain links TRBV29-1 to TRBJ2-3; 7 nucleotides align to TRBD1. J lost 5 bases, V lost 4 bases, and 6 bases had no gene match. This CDR3 has 13 residues. In germline, CDR1 is SQVTM, CDR2 ANQGSEA. The CDR3 DNA is TGCAGCGTTGGTAGGGGGCGAGGAGATACGCAGTATTTT. It yields the protein CSVGRGRGDTQYF.

This clonotype was found many times. The rearrangement uses TRBV6-1 and TRBJ2-3; D is ambiguous. The V gene's germline CDR1 is MNHNS and CDR2 SASEGT. This CDR3 has 11 residues. CDR3 nucleotides: TGTGCGGCAGCAAGCACAGATACGCAGTATTTT. This sequence encodes CAAASTDTQYF.

This clonotype showed up many times. The chain recombines TRBV27 with TRBJ1-2, with 7 bases lining up with TRBD1. Germline V gene sequence: CDR1 MNHEY, CDR2 SMNVEV (reference sequence). V lost 7 bases to trimming and J lost 8 bases; unmatched junction nucleotides: 7. This CDR3 comprises 12 residues. The CDR3: CASKGGYGGYTF. CDR3 coding DNA: TGTGCCAGCAAAGGGGGCTATGGAGGCTACACCTTC.